The rows below give T cell receptor beta chains drawn from one sample of a study of T cell responses to AZD1222 COVID-19 vaccine. Profiling relied on immunoSEQ multiplex PCR, and the TCRdb table lists in-frame clones only, not all of them. The sample shows 200,000 or so clones, around 93% of them seen only once. This sample comprised peripheral blood, obtained on day 0 of MenACWY control vaccination. All receptors derive from an adult in good health. Each CDR3 is given with its conserved first and last residue.

J gene	V gene	CDR3 protein
TRBJ2-1	TRBV18	CASSPGSSREQFF
TRBJ1-2	TRBV30	CAWTPSGRDGYTF
TRBJ2-3	TRBV28	CASSTGTSGGPQDTQYF
TRBJ2-1	TRBV2	CASSPDSLGTEQFF
TRBJ2-1	TRBV12-3/TRBV12-4	CASSLYDEQFF
TRBJ1-2	TRBV28	CASSPTTNYGYTF
TRBJ1-5	TRBV6-5	CASSLDSRNQPQHF
TRBJ1-3	TRBV27	CASSSGSRGLSGNTIYF
TRBJ2-5	TRBV12-3/TRBV12-4	CASSSGPVETQYF
TRBJ2-5	TRBV19	CASSLGQGLETQYF
TRBJ2-7	TRBV27	CASSPLGPYEQYF
TRBJ2-1	TRBV10-3	CAISDRAYEQFF
TRBJ1-5	TRBV10-2	CASCGQGSSNQPQHF
TRBJ1-2	TRBV9	CASSVGGHGYTF
TRBJ1-5	TRBV4-3	CASSQDPASNQPQHF
TRBJ2-7	TRBV6-1	CASSEASAGGYEQYF
TRBJ2-2	TRBV29-1	CSASDRGWAGELFF
TRBJ1-6	TRBV5-4	CASSFKGQGGSPLHF
TRBJ1-2	TRBV5-1	CASSLGTNYGYTF
TRBJ2-7	TRBV6-1	CASSEGTGGVLGQYF
TRBJ2-7	TRBV14	CASSQVRRQYF
TRBJ1-1	TRBV12-3/TRBV12-4	CASSLAANTEAFF
TRBJ1-2	TRBV29-1	CSGLTGQGYTF
TRBJ2-2	TRBV5-1	CASSLGAANTGELFF
TRBJ1-1	TRBV18	CASSPGQALNTEAFF
TRBJ2-1	TRBV6-5	CASSRLLRDEQFF
TRBJ1-1	TRBV25-1	CASSDGGTGTEAFF
TRBJ1-5	TRBV7-2	CASSLAAHQPQHF
TRBJ2-3	TRBV7-9	CASSRRQNKRDTQYF
TRBJ1-4	TRBV27	CASSPRTGTNEKLFF
TRBJ1-2	TRBV6-5	CASTPGGDYGYTF
TRBJ1-4	TRBV7-9	CASSLGVGRTNEKLFF
TRBJ2-7	TRBV7-2	CASSSLSGYKPFEQYF